This TCR beta chain stems from a study of blood T cells in healthy people across ages. General observations from the study: Strong correlation was found linking TCR beta diversity to naive T cell percentage. Long-lived and aged donors differed, with more naive CD4+ cells and higher diversity in the long-lived. Across the age range, TCR beta diversity per million T cells fell in a roughly linear way.

Concerning this clonotype itself: Its antigen is unknown.

Through a sample-barcoded 5' primer and a J-beta primer mix, a second PCR was run for roughly 6 to 12 cycles. TCRdb used MiXCR to reprocess the 5' RACE reads, holding one entry per CDR3 protein. The sample consists of more than 550,000 distinct CDR3 sequences, 22% of them appearing once. Deletions cut 0 bases from V and 4 bases from J, with 13 bases between. Germline V gene lookup returns CDR1 DFQATT and CDR2 SNEGSKA (reference sequence). CDR3 length equals 15 residues. Donors gave roughly 10 milliliters of peripheral blood apiece. The receptor was isolated from a man between 70 and 80 years old in good health. The rearrangement links TRBV20-1 to TRBJ2-1, with D hard to call. Sequenced input: blood. CDR3 in DNA: TGCAGTGCTAGAGATGGGGATAGTGTATACAATGAGCAGTTCTTC. The encoded protein is CSARDGDSVYNEQFF.